This TCR beta chain was captured by sequencing in a study of early T cells in non-severe SARS-CoV-2 infection. This clonotype was recorded many times. CDR1 and CDR2 (germline): SGHDN, FVKESK. This CDR3 is built from 12 residues. With 0 bases clipped from V and 12 bases from J, the junction kept 5 bases outside the gene matches. TCRdb reprocessed the 5' RACE reads via MiXCR and lists one record per CDR3 protein. This sample has about 22,000 distinct CDR3 sequences, with 4.7% found just once. The chain combines TRBV14 with TRBJ2-7; 7 bases match TRBD2. The sequenced sample consisted of whole blood. The receptor was derived from an adult who was a healthcare worker with PCR-confirmed SARS-CoV-2 infection or an uninfected control (not recorded which). DNA of the CDR3: TGTGCCAGCAGCCAAGAGGGGAGGGGCCCGTACTTC. Protein product: CASSQEGRGPYF.